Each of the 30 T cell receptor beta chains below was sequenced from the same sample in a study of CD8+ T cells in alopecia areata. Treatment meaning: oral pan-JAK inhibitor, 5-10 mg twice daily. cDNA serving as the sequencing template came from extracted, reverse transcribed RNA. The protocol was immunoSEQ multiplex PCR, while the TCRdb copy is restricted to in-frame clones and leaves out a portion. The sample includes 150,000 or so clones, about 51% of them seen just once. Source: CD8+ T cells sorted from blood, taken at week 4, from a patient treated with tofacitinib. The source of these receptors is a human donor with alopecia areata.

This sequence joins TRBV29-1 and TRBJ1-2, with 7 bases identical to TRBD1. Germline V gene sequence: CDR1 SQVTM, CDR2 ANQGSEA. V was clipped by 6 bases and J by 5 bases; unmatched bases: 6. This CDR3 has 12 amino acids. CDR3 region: CSVLGGRYGYTF. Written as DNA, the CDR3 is TGCAGCGTCCTAGGGGGCCGATATGGCTACACCTTC. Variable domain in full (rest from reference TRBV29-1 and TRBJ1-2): SAVISQKPSRDICQRGTSLTIQCQVDSQVTMMFWYRQQPGQSLTLIATANQGSEATYESGFVIDKFPISRPNLTFSTLTVSNMSPEDSSIYLCSVLGGRYGYTFGSGTRLTVV.

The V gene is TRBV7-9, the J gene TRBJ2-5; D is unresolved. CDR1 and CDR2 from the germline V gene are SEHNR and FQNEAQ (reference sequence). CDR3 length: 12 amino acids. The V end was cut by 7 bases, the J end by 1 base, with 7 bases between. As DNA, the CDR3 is TGTGCCAGCACAGGAATCCAAGAGACCCAGTACTTC. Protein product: CASTGIQETQYF.

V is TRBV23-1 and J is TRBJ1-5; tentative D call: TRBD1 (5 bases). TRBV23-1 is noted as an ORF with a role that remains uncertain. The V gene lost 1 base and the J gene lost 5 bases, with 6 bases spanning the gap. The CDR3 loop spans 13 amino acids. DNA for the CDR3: TGCGCCAGCAGTCAATGGGGGTATCAGCCCCAGCATTTT. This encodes CASSQWGYQPQHF.

The CDR3 DNA follows: TGTGCCAGCAGCTCGTGGAACCTGGAGCAGTACTTC. This gives the protein CASSSWNLEQYF. The chain has TRBV7-8 and TRBJ2-7; D is ambiguous. V lost 4 bases, J lost 7 bases, and 11 bases lay in between. This CDR3 spans 12 amino acids. CDR1 and CDR2 from the germline V gene are SGHVS and FQNEAQ.

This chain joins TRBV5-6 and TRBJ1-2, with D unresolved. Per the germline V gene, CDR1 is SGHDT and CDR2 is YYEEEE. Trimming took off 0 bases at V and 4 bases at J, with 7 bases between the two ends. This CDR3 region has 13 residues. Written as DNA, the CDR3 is TGTGCCAGCAGCTTGGGGACGGCCTATGGCTACACCTTC. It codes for CASSLGTAYGYTF.

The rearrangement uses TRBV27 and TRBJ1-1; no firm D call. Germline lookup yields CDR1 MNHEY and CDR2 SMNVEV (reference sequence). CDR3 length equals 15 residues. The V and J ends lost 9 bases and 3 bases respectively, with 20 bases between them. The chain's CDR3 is CASRVRPGLDTEAFF. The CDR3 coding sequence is TGTGCCAGTAGGGTCAGGCCGGGGTTGGACACTGAAGCTTTCTTT.

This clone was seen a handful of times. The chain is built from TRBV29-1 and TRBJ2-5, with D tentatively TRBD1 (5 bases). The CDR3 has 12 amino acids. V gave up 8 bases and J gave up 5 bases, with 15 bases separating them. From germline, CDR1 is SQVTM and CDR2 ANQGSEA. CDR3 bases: TGCAGCACAGCAGGGATTCGGGAGACCCAGTACTTC. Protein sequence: CSTAGIRETQYF.

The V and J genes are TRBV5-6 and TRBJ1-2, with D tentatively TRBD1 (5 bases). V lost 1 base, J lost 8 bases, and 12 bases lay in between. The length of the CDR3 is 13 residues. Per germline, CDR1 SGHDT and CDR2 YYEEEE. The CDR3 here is CASSLWGSGGYTF. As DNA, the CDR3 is TGTGCCAGCAGCTTGTGGGGGAGTGGAGGCTACACCTTC.

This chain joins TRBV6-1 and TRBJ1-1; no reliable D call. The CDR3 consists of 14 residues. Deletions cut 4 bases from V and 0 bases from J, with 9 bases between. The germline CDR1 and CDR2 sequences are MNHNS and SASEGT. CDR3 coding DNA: TGTGCCAGCAGTGTCCCCCACTTGAACACTGAAGCTTTCTTT. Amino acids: CASSVPHLNTEAFF.

The CDR3 nucleotides read TGCGCCACCTCCCCGGGTACTGAAGCTTTCTTT. Translated, it gives CATSPGTEAFF. V usage is TRBV23-1 and J usage is TRBJ1-1; D unclear. TRBV23-1 is an ORF, with its function uncertain. Trimming took 10 bases from V and 5 from J, leaving 11 bases between them. This CDR3 is 11 amino acids long.

CDR3 bases: TGCGCCAGCAGTGAGGGGCTAGGCAAGGCTACGCAGTATTTT. This encodes CASSEGLGKATQYF. The V call is TRBV10-2, the J call TRBJ2-3; D not certain. Germline V gives CDR1 WSHSY, CDR2 SAAADI. V dropped 2 bases and J dropped 8 bases, with 14 bases sitting between them. The CDR3 has 14 amino acids.

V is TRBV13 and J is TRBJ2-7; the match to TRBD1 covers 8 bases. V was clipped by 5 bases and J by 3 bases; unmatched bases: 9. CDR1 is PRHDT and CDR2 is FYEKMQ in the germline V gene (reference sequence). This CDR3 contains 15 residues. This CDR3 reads CASSTGTGLLYEQYF. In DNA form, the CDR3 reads TGTGCCAGCAGCACCGGGACAGGCCTCCTCTACGAGCAGTACTTC. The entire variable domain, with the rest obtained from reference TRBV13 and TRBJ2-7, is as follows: AAGVIQSPRHLIKEKRETATLKCYPIPRHDTVYWYQQGPGQDPQFLISFYEKMQSDKGSIPDRFSAQQFSDYHSELNMSSLELGDSALYFCASSTGTGLLYEQYFGPGTRLTVT.

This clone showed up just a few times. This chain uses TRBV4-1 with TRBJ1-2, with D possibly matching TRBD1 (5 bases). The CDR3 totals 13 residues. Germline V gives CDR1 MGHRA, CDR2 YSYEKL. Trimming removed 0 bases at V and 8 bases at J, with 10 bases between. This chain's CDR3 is CASSQDQGNGYTF. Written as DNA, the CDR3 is TGCGCCAGCAGCCAAGACCAGGGTAACGGCTACACCTTC.

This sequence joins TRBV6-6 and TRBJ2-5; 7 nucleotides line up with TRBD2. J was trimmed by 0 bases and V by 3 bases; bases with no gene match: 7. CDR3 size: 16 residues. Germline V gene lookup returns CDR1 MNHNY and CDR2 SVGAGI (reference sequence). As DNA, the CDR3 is TGTGCCAGCAGTTATGAAAGCGGGGAGTACCAAGAGACCCAGTACTTC. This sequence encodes CASSYESGEYQETQYF.

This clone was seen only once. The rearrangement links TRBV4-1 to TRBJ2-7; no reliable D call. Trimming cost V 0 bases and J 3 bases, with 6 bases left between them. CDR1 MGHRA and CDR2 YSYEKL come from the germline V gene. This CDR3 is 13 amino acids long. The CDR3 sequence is CASSQDSVYEQYF. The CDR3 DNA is TGCGCCAGCAGCCAAGATTCAGTCTACGAGCAGTACTTC.

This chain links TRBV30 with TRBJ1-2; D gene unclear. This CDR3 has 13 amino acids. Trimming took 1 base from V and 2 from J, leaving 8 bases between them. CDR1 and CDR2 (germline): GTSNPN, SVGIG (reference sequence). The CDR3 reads CAWSASENYGYTF. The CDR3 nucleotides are TGTGCCTGGAGTGCCAGTGAGAACTATGGCTACACCTTC.

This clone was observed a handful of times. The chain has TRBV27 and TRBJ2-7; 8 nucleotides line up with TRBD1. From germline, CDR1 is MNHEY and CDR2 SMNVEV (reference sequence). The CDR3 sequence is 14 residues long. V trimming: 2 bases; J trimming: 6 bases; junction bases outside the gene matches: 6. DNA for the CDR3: TGTGCCAGCAGTTTAGCGGGACAGGCTCGCGAGCAGTACTTC. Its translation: CASSLAGQAREQYF.

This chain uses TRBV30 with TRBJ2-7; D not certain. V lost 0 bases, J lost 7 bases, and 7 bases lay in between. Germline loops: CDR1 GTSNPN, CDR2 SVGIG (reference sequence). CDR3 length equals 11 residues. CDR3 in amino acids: CAWSVLGEQYF. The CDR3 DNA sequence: TGTGCCTGGAGTGTCCTGGGGGAGCAGTACTTC.

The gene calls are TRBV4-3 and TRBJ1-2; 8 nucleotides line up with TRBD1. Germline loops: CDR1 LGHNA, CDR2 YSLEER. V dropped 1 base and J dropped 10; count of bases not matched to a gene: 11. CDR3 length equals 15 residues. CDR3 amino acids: CASSQVAGGLFTYTF. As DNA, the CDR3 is TGCGCCAGCAGCCAAGTAGCAGGGGGCTTATTTACCTACACCTTC.

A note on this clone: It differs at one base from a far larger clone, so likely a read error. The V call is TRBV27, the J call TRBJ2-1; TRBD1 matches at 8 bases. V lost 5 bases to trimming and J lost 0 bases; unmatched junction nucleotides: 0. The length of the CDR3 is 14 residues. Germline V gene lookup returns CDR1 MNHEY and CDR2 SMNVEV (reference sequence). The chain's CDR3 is CASSDRGSYNEQFF. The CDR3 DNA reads TGTGCCAGCAGTGACAGGGGCTCCTACAATGAGCAGTTCTTC.

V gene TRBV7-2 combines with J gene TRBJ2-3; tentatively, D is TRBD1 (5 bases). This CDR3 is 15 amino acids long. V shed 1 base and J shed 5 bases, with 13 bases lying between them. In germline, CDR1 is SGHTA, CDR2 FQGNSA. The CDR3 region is CASSLGAGIRDTQYF. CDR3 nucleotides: TGTGCCAGCAGCTTAGGGGCAGGGATCAGAGATACGCAGTATTTT.

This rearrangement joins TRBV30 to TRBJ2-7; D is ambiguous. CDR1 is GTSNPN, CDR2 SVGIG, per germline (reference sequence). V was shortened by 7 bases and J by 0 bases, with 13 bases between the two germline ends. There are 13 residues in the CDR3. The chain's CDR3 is CASLDGSSYEQYF. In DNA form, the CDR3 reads TGTGCCTCACTGGACGGAAGCTCCTACGAGCAGTACTTC. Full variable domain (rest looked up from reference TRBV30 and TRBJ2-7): SQTIHQWPATLVQPVGSPLSLECTVEGTSNPNLYWYRQAAGRGLQLLFYSVGIGQISSEVPQNLSASRPQDRQFILSSKKLLLSDSGFYLCASLDGSSYEQYFGPGTRLTVT.

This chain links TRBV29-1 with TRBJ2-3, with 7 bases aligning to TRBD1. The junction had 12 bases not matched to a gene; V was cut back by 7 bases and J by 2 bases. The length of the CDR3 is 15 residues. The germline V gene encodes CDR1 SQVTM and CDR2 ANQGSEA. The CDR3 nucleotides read TGCAGCGCCCTGGGGCCGGGACAGAACACAGATACGCAGTATTTT. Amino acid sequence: CSALGPGQNTDTQYF.

The CDR3 spells CASSTAYPLGYTF. DNA for the CDR3: TGTGCCAGCAGCACCGCGTACCCCCTGGGCTACACCTTC. This chain connects TRBV5-6 to TRBJ1-2, with no clear D. This CDR3 has 13 residues. Germline V gene lookup returns CDR1 SGHDT and CDR2 YYEEEE. Trimming stripped 4 bases from V and 8 bases from J, with 15 bases between. The full variable domain, its missing parts supplied by reference TRBV5-6 and TRBJ1-2, is DAGVTQSPTHLIKTRGQQVTLRCSPKSGHDTVSWYQQALGQGPQFIFQYYEEEERQRGNFPDRFSGHQFPNYSSELNVNALLLGDSALYLCASSTAYPLGYTFGSGTRLTVV.

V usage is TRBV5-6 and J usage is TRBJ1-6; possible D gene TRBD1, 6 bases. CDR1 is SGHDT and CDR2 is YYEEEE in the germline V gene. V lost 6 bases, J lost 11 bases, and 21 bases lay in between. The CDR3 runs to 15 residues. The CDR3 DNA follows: TGTGCCAGCACCTGGGGGGCGGCTCCTAACCCACCCCTCCACTTT. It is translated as CASTWGAAPNPPLHF.

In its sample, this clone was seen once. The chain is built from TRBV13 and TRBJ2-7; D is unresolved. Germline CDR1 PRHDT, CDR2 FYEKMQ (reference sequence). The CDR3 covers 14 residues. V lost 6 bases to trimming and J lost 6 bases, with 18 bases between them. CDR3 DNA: TGTGCCAGCAGTGGCCTCAGCGCGTCGTTCGAGCAGTACTTC. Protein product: CASSGLSASFEQYF. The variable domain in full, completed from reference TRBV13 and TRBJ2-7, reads AAGVIQSPRHLIKEKRETATLKCYPIPRHDTVYWYQQGPGQDPQFLISFYEKMQSDKGSIPDRFSAQQFSDYHSELNMSSLELGDSALYFCASSGLSASFEQYFGPGTRLTVT.

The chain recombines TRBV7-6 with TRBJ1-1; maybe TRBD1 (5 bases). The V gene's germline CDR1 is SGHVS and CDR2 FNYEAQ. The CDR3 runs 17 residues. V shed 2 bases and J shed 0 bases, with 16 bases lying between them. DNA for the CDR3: TGTGCCAGCAGCTTAAGGTCAGGGCCCTTCGTGAACACTGAAGCTTTCTTT. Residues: CASSLRSGPFVNTEAFF. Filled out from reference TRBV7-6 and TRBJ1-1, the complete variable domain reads GAGVSQSPRYKVTKRGQDVALRCDPISGHVSLYWYRQALGQGPEFLTYFNYEAQQDKSGLPNDRFSAERPEGSISTLTIQRTEQRDSAMYRCASSLRSGPFVNTEAFFGQGTRLTVV.

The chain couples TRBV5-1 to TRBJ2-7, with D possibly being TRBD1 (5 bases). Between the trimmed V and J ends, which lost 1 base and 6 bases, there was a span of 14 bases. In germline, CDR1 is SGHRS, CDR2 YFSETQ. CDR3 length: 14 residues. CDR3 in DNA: TGCGCCAGCAGCTTGCTTCCAGGGTCGGGCGAGCAGTACTTC. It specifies CASSLLPGSGEQYF.

CDR3: CASRPGQGDSPLHF. The CDR3 DNA follows: TGTGCCAGCAGACCGGGACAGGGGGATTCACCCCTCCACTTT. The rearrangement uses TRBV6-5 and TRBJ1-6; 11 bases match TRBD1. CDR1 MNHEY and CDR2 SVGAGI come from the germline V gene. The CDR3 runs to 14 residues. The V and J ends lost 6 bases and 8 bases, in that order; junction bases with no gene match: 3.

As DNA, the CDR3 is TGTGCCAGCAGCCGGACTAGCTCCACAGATACGCAGTATTTT. Translated, it gives CASSRTSSTDTQYF. The chain carries TRBV27 and TRBJ2-3; TRBD2 matches at 8 bases. The CDR3 spans 14 residues. Germline CDR1 and CDR2: MNHEY and SMNVEV (reference sequence). J was trimmed by 2 bases and V by 6 bases; bases with no gene match: 4.